The 14 T cell receptor beta chains below all came from one sample that was sequenced in a study of blood T cell repertoires in COVID-19. Data came from immunoSEQ multiplex PCR; TCRdb stores just in-frame clones and leaves some out. The sample records around 200,000 clones, 80% to 90% being singletons. The sample was peripheral blood. The receptors were gathered from a man in his sixties with acute or convalescent COVID-19.

The V and J genes are TRBV6-6 and TRBJ1-6; D gene unclear. The CDR3 spans 15 residues. Per the germline V gene, CDR1 is MNHNY and CDR2 is SVGAGI (reference sequence). V was cut by 7 bases and J by 0 bases, with 10 bases left in between. As DNA, the CDR3 is TGTGCCAGCATTTTAACGAGCTCCTATAATTCACCCCTCCACTTT. Residues: CASILTSSYNSPLHF.

The chain has TRBV25-1 and TRBJ2-1, with 9 nucleotides matching TRBD1. The ends lost 2 bases at V and 6 bases at J; junction bases unmatched: 5. From germline, CDR1 is MGHDK and CDR2 SYGVNS. The CDR3 covers 15 residues. CDR3 nucleotides: TGTGCCAGCAGTGAAAGGACAGGGGCGGCCAATGAGCAGTTCTTC. Translating gives CASSERTGAANEQFF.

The chain employs TRBV15 and TRBJ2-2, with TRBD2 matching over 10 bases. Germline V gives CDR1 LNHNV, CDR2 YYDKDF (reference sequence). Unmatched junction bases numbered 13, after V lost 5 bases and J lost 4 bases. The CDR3 contains 18 residues. DNA for the CDR3: TGTGCCACCAGCCCAAGATTGGGTAGCGGGAGGCGCACCGGGGAGCTGTTTTTT. This sequence encodes CATSPRLGSGRRTGELFF.

The rearrangement uses TRBV7-9 and TRBJ2-7, with 7 bases aligning to TRBD2. After removal of 2 bases from V and 2 bases from J, the junction contained 12 bases not matched to a gene. This CDR3 spans 17 amino acids. The germline V gene encodes CDR1 SEHNR and CDR2 FQNEAQ (reference sequence). The CDR3 DNA follows: TGTGCCAGCAGCTTAATGGGGTGGGAGGGCCCCCCCTACGAGCAGTACTTC. This sequence encodes CASSLMGWEGPPYEQYF.

Comment on this clone: This specimen includes other DNA sequences encoding the same CDR3. This rearrangement joins TRBV7-9 to TRBJ1-2; the D gene is possibly TRBD1 (6 bases). The CDR3 is 14 amino acids. V lost 5 bases to trimming and J lost 8 bases, with 18 bases between them. Looked up from germline, CDR1 is SEHNR and CDR2 is FQNEAQ (reference sequence). As DNA, the CDR3 is TGTGCCAGCAGCCGCGGGGGGGGCCGACCAGGCTACACCTTC. Amino acids: CASSRGGGRPGYTF. Based on the CDR3 plus reference TRBV7-9 and TRBJ1-2, the full variable domain is DTGVSQNPRHKITKRGQNVTFRCDPISEHNRLYWYRQTLGQGPEFLTYFQNEAQLEKSRLLSDRFSAERPKGSFSTLEIQRTEQGDSAMYLCASSRGGGRPGYTFGSGTRLTVV.

The table lists this clone with a count of one. The V gene is TRBV27, the J gene TRBJ2-5, with TRBD1 identical over 11 bases. The CDR3 has 15 residues. J gave up 5 bases and V 6 bases, and 8 bases lay outside the gene matches. Germline V CDR1 and CDR2: MNHEY, SMNVEV (reference sequence). The CDR3 DNA reads as TGTGCCAGCAGACGGACAGGGGGCGCCGGGGAGACCCAGTACTTC. The encoded protein is CASRRTGGAGETQYF.

The chain links TRBV12-5 to TRBJ2-2; D ambiguous. V lost 6 bases and J lost 3, with 5 bases in between. The CDR3 consists of 12 residues. The germline V gene encodes CDR1 LGHNT and CDR2 FRNRAP. The CDR3 DNA reads TGTGCTAGTGGCCGCGACACCGGGGAGCTGTTTTTT. Translation: CASGRDTGELFF. The complete variable domain, with remaining parts taken from reference TRBV12-5 and TRBJ2-2, reads DARVTQTPRHKVTEMGQEVTMRCQPILGHNTVFWYRQTMMQGLELLAYFRNRAPLDDSGMPKDRFSAEMPDATLATLKIQPSEPRDSAVYFCASGRDTGELFFGEGSRLTVL.

The rearrangement joins TRBV27 to TRBJ2-1; D is possibly TRBD1 (8 bases). The CDR3 has 14 residues. CDR1 is MNHEY, CDR2 SMNVEV, per germline (reference sequence). V lost 3 bases, J lost 6 bases, and 12 bases lay in between. The CDR3 protein is CASSLYRGGNEQFF. The CDR3 DNA sequence: TGTGCCAGCAGTTTGTACAGGGGGGGCAATGAGCAGTTCTTC.

J is TRBJ2-7 and V is TRBV2, with 11 bases identical to TRBD1. CDR1 SNHLY and CDR2 FYNNEI come from the germline V gene. V was clipped by 6 bases and J by 8 bases; unmatched bases: 9. CDR3 length equals 14 residues. The CDR3 sequence: CASSPGQGGGKQYF. The CDR3 bases are TGTGCCAGCAGCCCGGGACAGGGGGGTGGAAAGCAGTACTTC.

The J gene is TRBJ1-5, the V gene TRBV6-5; a possible D gene is TRBD1 (5 bases). V lost 6 bases and J 7 bases, leaving 16 bases between the germline ends. The CDR3 is 14 residues long. CDR1 is MNHEY, CDR2 SVGAGI, per germline. CDR3 coding DNA: TGTGCCAGCAGCCAGCGGGGGGAAAACCAGCCCCAGCATTTT. Translating gives CASSQRGENQPQHF.

The rearrangement uses TRBV28 and TRBJ1-5; D call uncertain. V shed 2 bases and J shed 4 bases, with 3 bases lying between them. Per germline, CDR1 MDHEN and CDR2 SYDVKM. CDR3 size: 12 residues. The CDR3 region has the DNA TGTGCCAGCAGTTTACCTAATCAGCCCCAGCATTTT. Translation gives CASSLPNQPQHF.

The chain employs TRBV6-5 and TRBJ2-4; 7 nucleotides line up with TRBD2. CDR3 length: 14 residues. The V and J ends lost 4 bases and 4 bases, in that order; junction bases with no gene match: 4. Germline lookup yields CDR1 MNHEY and CDR2 SVGAGI. As DNA, the CDR3 is TGTGCCAGCAGTTCTTCTAGCGGTAAAAACATTCAGTACTTC. Residues: CASSSSSGKNIQYF.

In its sample, this clone was seen once. The genes are TRBV5-1 and TRBJ1-1, with D unresolved. The germline CDR1 and CDR2 sequences are SGHRS and YFSETQ. This CDR3 has 16 residues. Trimming shortened V by 2 bases and J by 1 base, and 15 bases separated the two germline ends. The CDR3 DNA is TGCGCCAGCAGCTTCGCGGGCATAACTCGGAACACTGAAGCTTTCTTT. Residues: CASSFAGITRNTEAFF.

The chain is built from TRBV18 and TRBJ2-7, with a weak D call TRBD2 (6 bases). The CDR3 runs 13 residues. Germline V lookup: CDR1 KGHSH, CDR2 LQKENI. Trimming took 6 bases from V and 6 from J, leaving 15 bases between them. CDR3 coding DNA: TGTGCCAGCTCCACGGGGGAAGTGGGCGAGCAGTACTTC. Translation gives CASSTGEVGEQYF.